This paragraph covers one TCR beta chain sequence. Trimming took off 6 bases at V and 13 bases at J, with 13 bases between the two ends. The CDR3 runs 12 residues. The germline gives CDR1 MNHEY, CDR2 SVGEGT. The sample originates from a study of blood T cell repertoires in COVID-19. Study summary: Spain, Italy and the United States supplied samples that represented acute and convalescent COVID-19. Sample material is recorded as cDNA or gDNA derived from T cells, B-cell-depleted T cells, or PBMCs.

Authors' data handling: Estimation of nucleated cell counts was performed using reference gene primer amplification. Sequencing was performed with immunoSEQ multiplex PCR; in TCRdb, only in-frame clones are kept and a portion is missing. V and J calls and clone size are as listed in that table; D and trimming were resolved from the DNA. Of around 300,000 clones listed, roughly 88% are singletons. The sequenced material came from peripheral blood. The clonotype was recovered from a woman aged 30 to 39 with active or convalescent COVID-19. The genes are TRBV6-2 or TRBV6-3 and TRBJ1-6; possible D gene TRBD1, 6 bases. This CDR3 reads CASSLTGSPLHF. The CDR3 bases are TGTGCCAGCAGCCTAACAGGGTCCCCCCTCCACTTT.